The 28 T cell receptor beta chains listed next were all sequenced from one sample in a study of post-analysis software for immune sequencing data. Study-level results: Five TRBV segments, TRBV5-6, TRBV5-1 and TRBV20-1 among them, were found more frequent in patients than controls.

These receptors are not linked to any known antigen. cDNA libraries of TCR beta carried unique molecular identifiers. Via MiXCR, TCRdb re-called the PCR reads, giving one row per CDR3 protein. The sample consists of 450,000 or so distinct CDR3 sequences, roughly 45% of them appearing once. The sequencing sample was made of blood. All receptors come from a girl aged 5-17 years with multiple sclerosis.

This clonotype was counted only a few times. V gene TRBV20-1 combines with J gene TRBJ2-7; possibly TRBD1 or TRBD2 for D (6 bases each). The germline CDR1 and CDR2 sequences are DFQATT and SNEGSKA (reference sequence). CDR3 length: 15 residues. The V gene lost 3 bases and the J gene lost 7 bases, with 22 bases spanning the gap. The CDR3 sequence: CSASPMDYPRGEQYF. CDR3 DNA: TGCAGTGCTAGCCCCATGGACTACCCCAGGGGTGAGCAGTACTTC.

The chain employs TRBV6-5 and TRBJ2-7; tentative D call: TRBD2 (7 bases). TRBJ2-5 matches the DNA end more closely, so the J call is doubtful. The CDR3 is 12 residues long. The germline V gene encodes CDR1 MNHEY and CDR2 SVGAGI. The CDR3 loop is CASRGGRETQYF. The CDR3 nucleotides read TGTGCCAGCAGGGGGGGGCGAGAGACCCAGTACTTC.

This clonotype was seen once. The chain employs TRBV2 and TRBJ2-1, with TRBD2 matching 11 bases. Germline V gene lookup returns CDR1 SNHLY and CDR2 FYNNEI. CDR3 size: 18 residues. With 6 bases clipped from V and 2 bases from J, the junction kept 12 bases outside the gene matches. The CDR3 loop reads CASRSKKGLAEAYNEQFF. The CDR3 region has the DNA TGTGCCAGCAGAAGCAAAAAGGGACTAGCGGAGGCCTACAATGAGCAGTTCTTC.

A single count supports this clonotype. The rearrangement joins TRBV4-1 to TRBJ1-1; a possible D gene is TRBD1 (5 bases). Per germline, CDR1 MGHRA and CDR2 YSYEKL. The CDR3 extends over 16 amino acids. V lost 4 bases and J 6 bases, leaving 21 bases between the germline ends. The CDR3 protein is CASSLGGAVGVAEAFF. The CDR3 DNA reads as TGCGCCAGCAGCCTGGGGGGAGCAGTGGGTGTGGCTGAAGCTTTCTTT.

V and J are TRBV20-1 and TRBJ2-4, with 11 bases identical to TRBD2. Germline-derived CDR1 and CDR2 are DFQATT and SNEGSKA (reference sequence). With 6 bases clipped from V and 0 bases from J, the junction kept 10 bases outside the gene matches. The CDR3 runs 17 residues. In nucleotides, the CDR3 is TGCAGTGCCGCCCATCTGACTAGCGGGATAGCCAAAAACATTCAGTACTTC. This sequence encodes CSAAHLTSGIAKNIQYF.

This clonotype was detected a few times. The chain is built from TRBV20-1 and TRBJ2-3; 11 positions agree with TRBD1. This CDR3 has 14 residues. V shed 5 bases, J shed 3 bases, and the junction held 4 bases outside the gene matches. CDR1 DFQATT and CDR2 SNEGSKA come from the germline V gene (reference sequence). CDR3 sequence (DNA): TGCAGTGCTGAGGACAGGGGGCTGACAGATACGCAGTATTTT. It codes for CSAEDRGLTDTQYF.

This clonotype was counted only a few times. This sequence joins TRBV15 and TRBJ1-1; 7 nucleotides agree with TRBD1. Germline-derived CDR1 and CDR2 are LNHNV and YYDKDF (reference sequence). The CDR3 runs to 15 residues. Germline trimming cut 2 bases from V and 11 bases from J; bases unmatched to any gene: 14. The CDR3 loop is CATSRFKTGNKEAFF. The CDR3 DNA sequence: TGTGCCACCAGCAGATTCAAGACAGGGAACAAGGAGGCTTTCTTT.

The count of this clonotype is one. A read error may account for a junction end that differs from germline. The V gene is TRBV28, the J gene TRBJ2-1, with 8 bases lining up with TRBD2. The CDR3 sequence is 13 residues long. Germline V gene lookup returns CDR1 MDHEN and CDR2 SYDVKM. In DNA, the CDR3 is TGCGGAAGCGGGAGATGGTCCTACAATGAGCAGTTCTTC. The encoded protein is CGSGRWSYNEQFF.

The gene calls are TRBV7-9 and TRBJ2-2; D is perhaps TRBD1 (6 bases). The CDR3 spans 15 residues. The germline V and J ends were trimmed by 11 bases and 2 bases, with 18 bases remaining between them. Germline V CDR1 and CDR2: SEHNR, FQNEAQ (reference sequence). The chain's CDR3 is CAPTAGAVNTGELFF. CDR3 bases: TGTGCCCCAACTGCAGGGGCGGTCAACACCGGGGAGCTGTTTTTT.

The J gene is TRBJ2-1, the V gene TRBV7-3; D gene uncertain. V lost 2 bases and J lost 0, with 14 bases in between. The germline CDR1 and CDR2 sequences are SGHTA and FQGTGA. CDR3 length: 17 residues. This chain's CDR3 is CASSLGPSAHSYNEQFF. For the CDR3, the DNA is TGTGCCAGCAGCTTAGGGCCGTCGGCACACTCCTACAATGAGCAGTTCTTC.

The chain employs TRBV7-4 and TRBJ2-3; 13 bases align to TRBD2. Germline CDR1 and CDR2: SGHVT and SQSDAQ. The V gene end was trimmed by 4 bases and the J gene end by 6 bases; junction bases not matched to a gene: 13. This CDR3 is 18 amino acids long. The CDR3 protein is CASSSILGLAGEGDTQYF. As DNA, the CDR3 is TGTGCCAGCAGCTCGATCCTTGGACTAGCGGGAGAGGGGGATACGCAGTATTTT.

The chain combines TRBV7-3 with TRBJ1-1; no firm D call. The V gene lost 5 bases and the J gene lost 3 bases, with 10 bases spanning the gap. The germline V gene encodes CDR1 SGHTA and CDR2 FQGTGA. The CDR3 spans 13 residues. The CDR3 region is CASSQLWDTEAFF. The CDR3 DNA sequence: TGTGCCAGCAGCCAACTATGGGACACTGAAGCTTTCTTT.

This clonotype appeared a few times. The chain has TRBV5-4 and TRBJ2-7, with D unclear. The CDR3 extends over 15 amino acids. Trimming took 0 bases from V and 3 from J, leaving 13 bases between them. Germline V CDR1 and CDR2: SGHNT, YYREEE (reference sequence). The CDR3 DNA sequence: TGTGCCAGCAGCTTGGGGCAGGAGCTAGGCTACGAGCAGTACTTC. It codes for CASSLGQELGYEQYF.

CDR3 coding DNA: TGTGCCAGCAGTTTAAGCGGCAGGTCCTACAATGAGCAGTTCTTC. Translating gives CASSLSGRSYNEQFF. The V gene is TRBV28, the J gene TRBJ2-1; tentative D call: TRBD2 (5 bases). This CDR3 region has 15 residues. Trimming took 2 bases from V and 1 from J, leaving 9 bases between them. The germline V gene encodes CDR1 MDHEN and CDR2 SYDVKM.

The chain carries TRBV20-1 and TRBJ2-7; no clear D. The CDR3 runs 11 residues. CDR1 and CDR2 from the germline V gene are DFQATT and SNEGSKA (reference sequence). Deletions cut 3 bases from V and 5 bases from J, with 8 bases between. The CDR3 nucleotides read TGCAGTGCTAGGATTAGCAACGAGCAGTACTTC. Translated, it gives CSARISNEQYF.

In this sample, this clonotype turned up a few times. V is TRBV20-1 and J is TRBJ2-7; no firm D call. CDR1 and CDR2 (germline): DFQATT, SNEGSKA (reference sequence). The V and J ends lost 3 bases and 0 bases respectively, with 6 bases between them. CDR3 length: 12 amino acids. The CDR3: CSASRYSYEQYF. In DNA form, the CDR3 reads TGCAGTGCTAGCCGGTACTCCTACGAGCAGTACTTC.

The chain has TRBV14 and TRBJ2-1; 11 positions agree with TRBD2. The CDR3 consists of 15 residues. Trimming cost V 5 bases and J 6 bases; bases outside gene matches: 6. Looked up from germline, CDR1 is SGHDN and CDR2 is FVKESK. Here the CDR3 DNA reads TGTGCCAGCAGCTTGACTAGCGGGGCGTCCAATGAGCAGTTCTTC. As protein: CASSLTSGASNEQFF.

V usage is TRBV29-1 and J usage is TRBJ2-3, with D maybe TRBD2 (5 bases). Germline CDR1 SQVTM, CDR2 ANQGSEA. The CDR3 covers 13 residues. The germline V and J ends were trimmed by 6 bases and 8 bases, with 18 bases remaining between them. CDR3 nucleotide sequence: TGCAGCGTGTACGTGAAACTAGTCGGTACGCAGTATTTT. Translating gives CSVYVKLVGTQYF.

The sample holds a few counts of this clonotype. J is TRBJ2-4 and V is TRBV7-8, with D possibly matching TRBD2 (7 bases). The last part of the DNA fits TRBJ2-7 better; the J call may be wrong. The CDR3 totals 16 residues. Germline V gene data show CDR1 as SGHVS and CDR2 as FQNEAQ. CDR3 sequence (DNA): TGTGCCAGCAGCGACCAAGGGGGGGGATCCACCCACGAGCAGTACTTC. It translates to CASSDQGGGSTHEQYF.

A single count supports this clonotype. The chain is built from TRBV29-1 and TRBJ2-1; D is possibly TRBD1 or TRBD2 (6 bases each). Trimming took off 7 bases at V and 8 bases at J, with 21 bases between the two ends. The CDR3 runs to 14 residues. CDR1 and CDR2 (germline): SQVTM, ANQGSEA. Here the CDR3 reads CSALEGGRYDEQFF. CDR3 sequence (DNA): TGCAGCGCCCTAGAAGGGGGGCGATACGATGAGCAGTTCTTC.

V is TRBV7-2 and J is TRBJ2-7; possibly TRBD2 for D (6 bases). Germline V lookup: CDR1 SGHTA, CDR2 FQGNSA. V lost 4 bases to trimming and J lost 2 bases, with 27 bases between them. The length of the CDR3 is 19 residues. The CDR3 is CASSSGGVFPGLNPYEQYF. CDR3 in DNA: TGTGCCAGCAGCTCGGGCGGGGTCTTCCCGGGCCTAAACCCCTACGAGCAGTACTTC.

V is TRBV20-1 and J is TRBJ1-2; D not resolved. The CDR3 has 12 residues. The V gene's germline CDR1 is DFQATT and CDR2 SNEGSKA (reference sequence). This chain's CDR3 is CTAEGAQEGYTF. Written as DNA, the CDR3 is TGCACGGCCGAAGGCGCCCAGGAGGGCTACACCTTC.

The rearrangement links TRBV5-6 to TRBJ1-1, with 8 bases that match TRBD1. This CDR3 region has 14 residues. J lost 9 bases, V lost 0 bases, and 7 bases had no gene match. From germline, CDR1 is SGHDT and CDR2 YYEEEE. CDR3: CASSLAGRTGKAFF. In nucleotides, the CDR3 is TGTGCCAGCAGCTTGGCGGGGCGGACAGGGAAAGCTTTCTTT.

This clonotype has just a few counts. One junction end disagrees with the germline gene, perhaps due to a read error. V is TRBV6-6 and J is TRBJ2-3, with D unresolved. The CDR3 is made up of 14 amino acids. CDR1 and CDR2 (germline): MNHNY, SVGAGI (reference sequence). The CDR3 protein is CASSYGSSTDTQYF. The CDR3 region has the DNA TGTGCTAGCAGTTACGGGTCCAGCACAGATACGCAGTATTTT.

The rearrangement links TRBV5-1 to TRBJ1-3, with D unresolved. V gave up 0 bases and J gave up 1 base, with 2 bases separating them. This CDR3 has 13 amino acids. CDR1 and CDR2 (germline): SGHRS, YFSETQ. The CDR3 nucleotides are TGCGCCAGCAGCTTGGGATCTGGAAACACCATATATTTT. It translates to CASSLGSGNTIYF.

CDR3 amino acids: CASSVRGPIMETQYF. The CDR3 region has the DNA TGCGCCAGCAGCGTCAGGGGGCCGATCATGGAGACCCAGTACTTC. The chain carries TRBV5-1 and TRBJ2-5, with TRBD1 matching over 8 bases. The V segment lost 4 bases and the J segment 5 bases; nucleotides outside the gene matches: 10. Germline CDR1 and CDR2: SGHRS and YFSETQ. CDR3 length: 15 residues.

The genes are TRBV5-1 and TRBJ2-5; 9 positions match TRBD1. V trimming: 4 bases; J trimming: 11 bases; junction bases outside the gene matches: 12. The germline V gene has CDR1 SGHRS and CDR2 YFSETQ. CDR3 length: 14 amino acids. CDR3 protein: CASSGGQGVNEQYF. CDR3 bases: TGCGCCAGCAGCGGGGGACAGGGAGTTAATGAGCAGTACTTC.

The genes are TRBV6-1 and TRBJ1-1; D is undetermined. V was clipped by 0 bases and J by 4 bases, with 9 bases between them. Germline lookup yields CDR1 MNHNS and CDR2 SASEGT. The CDR3 runs to 14 residues. This CDR3 reads CASSEASEVTEAFF. CDR3 DNA: TGTGCCAGCAGTGAAGCGTCGGAGGTCACTGAAGCTTTCTTT.